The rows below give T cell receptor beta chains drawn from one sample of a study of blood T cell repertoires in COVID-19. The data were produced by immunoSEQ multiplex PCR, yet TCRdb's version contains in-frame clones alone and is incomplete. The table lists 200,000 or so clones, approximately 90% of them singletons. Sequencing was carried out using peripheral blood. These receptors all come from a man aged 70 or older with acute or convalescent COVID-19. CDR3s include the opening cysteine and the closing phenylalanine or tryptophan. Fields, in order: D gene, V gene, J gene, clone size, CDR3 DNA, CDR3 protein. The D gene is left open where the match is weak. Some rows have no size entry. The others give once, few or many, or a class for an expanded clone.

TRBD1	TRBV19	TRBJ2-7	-	TGTGCCAGTAGTGTATCCGGGACAGGGGGCCCCCTCCCCTACGAGCAGTACTTC	CASSVSGTGGPLPYEQYF
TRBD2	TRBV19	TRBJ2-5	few	TGTGCCAGTAGTAAGACGGGAGGGACGGAGACCCAGTACTTC	CASSKTGGTETQYF
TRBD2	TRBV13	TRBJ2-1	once	TGTGCCAGCAGCGGTGCGGGACTAGCGGGATACAATGAGCAGTTCTTC	CASSGAGLAGYNEQFF
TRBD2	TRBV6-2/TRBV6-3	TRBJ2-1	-	TGTGCCAGCAGTTACGCTATTCTCGGGACTAGCGGGAGGCGTGAGCAGTTCTTC	CASSYAILGTSGRREQFF
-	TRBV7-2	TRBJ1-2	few	TGTGCCAGCAGCCCGGTTAGTGGCTACACCTTC	CASSPVSGYTF
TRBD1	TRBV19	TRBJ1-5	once	TGTGCCAGTAGCACACAGGGGAAAGCAGCGCAGCATTTT	CASSTQGKAAQHF
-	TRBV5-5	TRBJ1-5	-	TGTGCCAGCAGTTTCCCGGGGGTCAATCAGCCCCAGCATTTT	CASSFPGVNQPQHF
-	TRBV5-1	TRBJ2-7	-	TGCGCCAGCAGCTTGACGGGCTCCTACGAGCAGTACTTC	CASSLTGSYEQYF
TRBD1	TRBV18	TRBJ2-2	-	TGTGCCAGCTCAGCACTCCGGACAGGTTCGAACACCGGGGAGCTGTTTTTT	CASSALRTGSNTGELFF
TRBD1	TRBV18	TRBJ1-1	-	TGTGCCAGCTCAGCAGGGACAGACGGGGAAGCTTTCTTT	CASSAGTDGEAFF
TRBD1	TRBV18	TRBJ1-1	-	TGTGCCAGCTCACCACGAGAGACAGGGGGCACTGAAGCTTTCTTT	CASSPRETGGTEAFF
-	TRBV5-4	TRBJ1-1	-	TGTGCCAGCAGCTCCGGACAGCCCACTGAAGCTTTCTTT	CASSSGQPTEAFF
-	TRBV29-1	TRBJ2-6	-	TGCAGCGTGCGGTACTCTGGGGCCAACGTCCTGACTTTC	CSVRYSGANVLTF
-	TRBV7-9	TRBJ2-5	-	TGTGCCAGCAGCTTGGGGCAGGGGGAGACCCAGTACTTC	CASSLGQGETQYF
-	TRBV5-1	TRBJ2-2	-	TGCGCCAGCAGCTGGGTTACAGGAATGAGGGAGCTGTTTTTT	CASSWVTGMRELFF
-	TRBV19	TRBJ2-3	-	TGTGCCAGTAGTATAGATCAAGCGCGGAGCCAGTATTTT	CASSIDQARSQYF
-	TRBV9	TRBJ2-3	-	TGTGCCAGCAGCGTAGGAAGTTTATTGGCGGCCACAGATACGCAGTATTTT	CASSVGSLLAATDTQYF
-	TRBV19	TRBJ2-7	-	TGTGCCAGTAGTATAGCGGGGGGCTACTACGCCTACGAGCAGTACTTC	CASSIAGGYYAYEQYF
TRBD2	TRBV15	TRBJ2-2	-	TGTGCCACCAGCACAAAGATAGGACTAGCGGGAGCTGTCGGGGAGCTGTTTTTT	CATSTKIGLAGAVGELFF
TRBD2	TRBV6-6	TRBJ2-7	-	TGTGCCAGCAGTTACGGGGGGGACTACGAGCAGTACTTC	CASSYGGDYEQYF
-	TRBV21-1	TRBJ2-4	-	TGTGCCAGCAGCATCACAGGGGGCTCCAAAAACATTCAGTACTTC	CASSITGGSKNIQYF
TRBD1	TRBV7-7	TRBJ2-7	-	TGTGCCAGCAGCTTAGCGATGGGACAGTTCTACGAGCAGTACTTC	CASSLAMGQFYEQYF
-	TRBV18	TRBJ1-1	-	TGTGCCAGCTCACCATATCGGCAGGGAGGGACTGAAGCTTTCTTT	CASSPYRQGGTEAFF
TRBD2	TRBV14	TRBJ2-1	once	TGTGCCAGCAGCCAAGTAGGGTCTAGCGGGAGGGCAATAGGGTACAATGAGCAGTTCTTC	CASSQVGSSGRAIGYNEQFF
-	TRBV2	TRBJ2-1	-	TGTGCCAGCAGTGAAGCGCGGAGTAGCAACGAGCAGTTCTTC	CASSEARSSNEQFF
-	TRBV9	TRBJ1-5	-	TGTGCCAGCAGCTCCTTATCCAATCAGCCCCAGCATTTT	CASSSLSNQPQHF
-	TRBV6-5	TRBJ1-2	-	TGTGCCAGCAGTTACTCGGACACAAATTGGGGCTACACCTTC	CASSYSDTNWGYTF
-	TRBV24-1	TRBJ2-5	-	TGTGCCACCAGTGATGGCAGGGAAGAGACCCAGTACTTC	CATSDGREETQYF
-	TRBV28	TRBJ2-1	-	TGTGCCAGCAGTCCAAGAGTTGAGCAGTTCTTC	CASSPRVEQFF
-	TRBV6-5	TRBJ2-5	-	TGTGCCAGCAGAGACAGGTCCAGGGAGACCCAGTACTTC	CASRDRSRETQYF
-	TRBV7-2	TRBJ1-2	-	TGTGCCAGCAGCAACAGGGCTCTACTCTATGGCTACACCTTC	CASSNRALLYGYTF
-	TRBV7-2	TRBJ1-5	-	TGTGCCAGCAGCGTCAAACTCATGAGCAATCAGCCCCAGCATTTT	CASSVKLMSNQPQHF
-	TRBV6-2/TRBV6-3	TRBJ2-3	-	TGTGCCAGCAGTTATATTACTAGCACAGATACGCAGTATTTT	CASSYITSTDTQYF
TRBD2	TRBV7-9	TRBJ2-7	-	TGTGCCAGCACTCTAGCGGCAACTTACGAGCAGTACTTC	CASTLAATYEQYF
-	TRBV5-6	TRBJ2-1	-	TGTGCCAGCAGCTTTGGTCCCACAGGGATTCAGGGTAATGAGCAGTTCTTC	CASSFGPTGIQGNEQFF
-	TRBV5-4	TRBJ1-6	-	TGTGCCAGCAGCTTGGATCCAAATAATTCACCCCTCCACTTT	CASSLDPNNSPLHF
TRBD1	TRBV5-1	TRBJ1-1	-	TGCGCCAGCAGCCAGGGGGCAGGGGGCACCGAAGCAGGTGAAGCTTTCTTT	CASSQGAGGTEAGEAFF
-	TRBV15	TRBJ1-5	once	TGTGCCACCCAGGAATATCTTTTGCAGCCCCAGCATTTT	CATQEYLLQPQHF
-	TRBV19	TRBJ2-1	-	TGTGCCAGTAAAAAGGGGTCCTACAATGAGCAGTTCTTC	CASKKGSYNEQFF
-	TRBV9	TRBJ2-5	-	TGTGCCAGCAGCGCAGGAGTGGGGGGTAAAGAGACCCAGTACTTC	CASSAGVGGKETQYF
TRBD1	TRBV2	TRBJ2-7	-	TGTGCCAGCAGAGAGGACAGGTCTTCCTACGAGCAGTACTTC	CASREDRSSYEQYF
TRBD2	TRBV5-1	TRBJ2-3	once	TGCGCCAGCAGCCCCCAGGTGAGCGGGAGTGGGGCAGATACGCAGTATTTT	CASSPQVSGSGADTQYF
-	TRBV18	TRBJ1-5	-	TGTGCCAGCTCACCAAACACCCAGGCGTTCAATCAGCCCCAGCATTTT	CASSPNTQAFNQPQHF